This passage covers 17 T cell receptor beta chains from one sample sequenced in a study of cytomegalovirus exposure and HLA in healthy donors. PCR used 60 Vbeta primers and 13 Jbeta primers. Generated by immunoSEQ multiplex PCR, the TCRdb table keeps only in-frame clones and is missing some. The sample includes roughly 100,000 clones, roughly 70% seen only once; the top ten take over 12%. Specimen: PBMCs. The receptors derive from a woman between 45 and 60 years old in good health and CMV-seropositive.

This rearrangement joins TRBV9 to TRBJ2-5; 10 bases match TRBD2. The last part of the DNA fits TRBJ2-7 better; the J call may be wrong. Germline CDR1 is SGDLS and CDR2 is YYNGEE. The CDR3 is made up of 15 amino acids. CDR3 coding DNA: TGTGCCAGCAGCGTAGGGGCTAGCGGGAGATACGAGCAGTACTTC. Amino acid sequence: CASSVGASGRYEQYF.

In regard to this clone: The junction does not match germline at one end; this may be a read error. The V gene is TRBV11-2, the J gene TRBJ2-5; 7 bases agree with TRBD2. Germline V CDR1 and CDR2: SGHAT, FQNNGV. There are 13 residues in the CDR3. This CDR3 is CASSFNDRLAGHF. CDR3 in DNA: TGTGCCAGCAGCTTCAATGATCGACTAGCCGGGCACTTC.

The gene calls are TRBV6-1 and TRBJ1-1; D is uncertain. This CDR3 has 14 residues. Trimming removed 1 base from V and 13 bases from J, with 19 bases in between. The germline CDR1 and CDR2 sequences are MNHNS and SASEGT. The CDR3 bases are TGTGCCAGCAGTGAAGTGGCCCTGAGGCAGCGAGATTTCTTT. This sequence encodes CASSEVALRQRDFF.

This clone was seen more than once but under ten times. This chain joins TRBV27 and TRBJ2-7; D may be TRBD1 (6 bases). The CDR3 is 15 residues long. From germline, CDR1 is MNHEY and CDR2 SMNVEV (reference sequence). Trimming pared 2 bases from V and 3 bases from J, leaving 14 bases between. CDR3 sequence (DNA): TGTGCCAGCAGTTTAGGGCAGGGGTGGAACTACGAGCAGTACTTC. Protein product: CASSLGQGWNYEQYF.

Comment on this clone: A read error may account for a junction end that differs from germline. The chain uses TRBV7-9 and TRBJ1-2; weak D call: TRBD1 (5 bases). The V gene's germline CDR1 is SEHNR and CDR2 FQNEAQ (reference sequence). The CDR3 length is 13 residues. The DNA of the CDR3 is TGTGCCAGCACCTTACAGGTAAACTATGGCTACACCTTC. Protein sequence: CASTLQVNYGYTF.

The chain recombines TRBV7-9 with TRBJ2-1; tentative D call: TRBD2 (6 bases). This CDR3 comprises 15 residues. CDR1 and CDR2 from the germline V gene are SEHNR and FQNEAQ (reference sequence). The V gene lost 1 base and the J gene lost 2 bases, with 9 bases spanning the gap. CDR3 region: CASSLGGKPYNEQFF. The CDR3 region has the DNA TGTGCCAGCAGCTTAGGCGGGAAGCCCTACAATGAGCAGTTCTTC.

About this clone: The sample has other DNA sequences that encode this CDR3 too. The V gene is TRBV5-1, the J gene TRBJ2-5, with D tentatively TRBD1 (6 bases). Trimming stripped 2 bases from V and 1 base from J, with 9 bases between. This CDR3 comprises 14 residues. In germline, CDR1 is SGHRS, CDR2 YFSETQ. The CDR3 protein is CASSFGQTQETQYF. CDR3 nucleotide sequence: TGCGCCAGCAGCTTTGGACAGACCCAAGAGACCCAGTACTTC.

This chain connects TRBV7-3 to TRBJ2-1; 8 bases line up with TRBD2. The J segment lost 5 bases and the V segment lost 1 base, leaving 4 bases of the junction unmatched. This CDR3 comprises 15 residues. CDR1 and CDR2 from the germline V gene are SGHTA and FQGTGA. The CDR3 region has the DNA TGTGCCAGCAGCTTAATCGGGAGGGCCGACAATGAGCAGTTCTTC. This codes for CASSLIGRADNEQFF.

The chain uses TRBV10-3 and TRBJ2-2; D not resolved. V lost 2 bases, J lost 6 bases, and 10 bases lay in between. The CDR3 is 14 amino acids. The germline gives CDR1 ENHRY, CDR2 SYGVKD. The CDR3 nucleotides are TGTGCCATCAGTGAGGTAGATTACTCCGGGGAGCTGTTTTTT. Its protein product is CAISEVDYSGELFF.

This chain uses TRBV7-9 with TRBJ1-1; D remains unclear. CDR1 is SEHNR and CDR2 is FQNEAQ in the germline V gene (reference sequence). Trimming took off 6 bases at V and 6 bases at J, with 11 bases between the two ends. The CDR3 extends over 12 amino acids. CDR3 DNA: TGTGCCAGCAGATCCTCAGTGTCTGAAGCTTTCTTT. It yields the protein CASRSSVSEAFF.

The chain links TRBV11-3 to TRBJ2-1, with D hard to call. V was shortened by 3 bases and J by 5 bases, with 8 bases between the two germline ends. CDR3 length equals 13 residues. CDR1 and CDR2 from the germline V gene are SGHNT and YENEEA. The CDR3 loop is CASSLNWHNEQFF. As DNA, the CDR3 is TGTGCCAGCAGCTTGAATTGGCACAATGAGCAGTTCTTC.

CDR3 sequence reads: CASRVEGRNTIYF. The CDR3 DNA reads as TGTGCCAGCCGGGTCGAAGGAAGGAACACCATATATTTT. The chain combines TRBV6-1 with TRBJ1-3; D remains ambiguous. In germline, CDR1 is MNHNS, CDR2 SASEGT. The CDR3 covers 13 residues. The ends were cut back, 8 bases at V and 7 bases at J, with 15 bases in the middle.

This clone was observed a few times. The chain employs TRBV5-1 and TRBJ2-4; 8 bases match TRBD1. Looked up from germline, CDR1 is SGHRS and CDR2 is YFSETQ. The CDR3 loop spans 14 amino acids. V dropped 0 bases and J dropped 12; count of bases not matched to a gene: 8. The CDR3 DNA sequence: TGCGCCAGCAGCTTGGAGGGACAGGACCTTACTCAGTACTTC. Its protein is CASSLEGQDLTQYF. Supplemented by reference TRBV5-1 and TRBJ2-4, the full variable domain reads KAGVTQTPRYLIKTRGQQVTLSCSPISGHRSVSWYQQTPGQGLQFLFEYFSETQRNKGNFPGRFSGRQFSNSRSEMNVSTLELGDSALYLCASSLEGQDLTQYFGAGTRLSVL.

The chain has TRBV7-9 and TRBJ2-2; 8 positions agree with TRBD1. Germline values: CDR1 SEHNR, CDR2 FQNEAQ (reference sequence). The CDR3 sequence is 16 residues long. V trimming: 7 bases; J trimming: 4 bases; junction bases outside the gene matches: 11. CDR3 bases: TGTGCCAGCACCCCAGGGGGCGGTGAGGGCACCGGGGAGCTGTTTTTT. Protein: CASTPGGGEGTGELFF.

This clone was recorded once. This sequence joins TRBV6-1 and TRBJ1-1; weak D call: TRBD1 (6 bases). Between the trimmed V and J ends, which lost 5 bases and 5 bases, there was a span of 12 bases. Germline CDR1 MNHNS, CDR2 SASEGT. This CDR3 spans 13 amino acids. Here the CDR3 DNA reads TGTGCCAGCAGTTCACAGGGATATACTGAAGCTTTCTTT. It translates to CASSSQGYTEAFF.

This clone occurred a few times. CDR3 sequence (DNA): TGTGCCAGCTCACCCCTCCTCCTGAGACAGCCTAACTATGGCTACACCTTC. This encodes CASSPLLLRQPNYGYTF. The rearrangement links TRBV18 to TRBJ1-2; tentatively, D is TRBD1 (5 bases). Trimming stripped 3 bases from V and 0 bases from J, with 17 bases between. Germline CDR1 reads KGHSH; CDR2 reads LQKENI. There are 17 residues in the CDR3.

This clone was counted only a few times. The chain has TRBV27 and TRBJ1-1; D remains ambiguous. Trimming shortened V by 0 bases and J by 3 bases, and 11 bases separated the two germline ends. Germline CDR1 reads MNHEY; CDR2 reads SMNVEV (reference sequence). This CDR3 is 15 amino acids long. In nucleotides, the CDR3 is TGTGCCAGCAGTTTATCGATAAACGGTGACACTGAAGCTTTCTTT. Protein: CASSLSINGDTEAFF.